What follows are 3 T cell receptor beta chains derived from one specimen sequenced in a study of T cell responses to AZD1222 COVID-19 vaccine. Libraries were prepared by immunoSEQ multiplex PCR; TCRdb keeps only in-frame clonotypes and omits some of them. The sample consists of 150,000 or so clones, roughly 92% of them appearing once. The sample in question was peripheral blood, obtained on day 0 of AZD1222 vaccination. The receptors originated from an adult in good health.

The rearrangement joins TRBV5-1 to TRBJ1-1, with D unclear. This CDR3 has 13 residues. Germline assignment: CDR1 SGHRS and CDR2 YFSETQ. V lost 4 bases and J 3 bases, leaving 10 bases between the germline ends. CDR3 DNA sequence: TGCGCCAGCAGCCCAATTCAGTACACTGAAGCTTTCTTT. It specifies CASSPIQYTEAFF.

This chain connects TRBV30 to TRBJ2-4; 9 bases are a match to TRBD1. This CDR3 has 12 amino acids. The germline CDR1 and CDR2 sequences are GTSNPN and SVGIG (reference sequence). The V and J ends lost 7 bases and 9 bases, in that order; junction bases with no gene match: 7. CDR3 nucleotide sequence: TGTGCCTTAGGGACAGGGTCTGGCATTCAGTACTTC. It encodes CALGTGSGIQYF.

The chain employs TRBV2 and TRBJ1-4; no clear D gene. The CDR3 loop spans 14 amino acids. Trimming removed 4 bases from V and 2 bases from J, with 8 bases in between. CDR1 and CDR2 from the germline V gene are SNHLY and FYNNEI. In nucleotides, the CDR3 is TGTGCCAGCAGTGCTTTTGGTACTAATGAAAAACTGTTTTTT. Amino acid sequence: CASSAFGTNEKLFF.